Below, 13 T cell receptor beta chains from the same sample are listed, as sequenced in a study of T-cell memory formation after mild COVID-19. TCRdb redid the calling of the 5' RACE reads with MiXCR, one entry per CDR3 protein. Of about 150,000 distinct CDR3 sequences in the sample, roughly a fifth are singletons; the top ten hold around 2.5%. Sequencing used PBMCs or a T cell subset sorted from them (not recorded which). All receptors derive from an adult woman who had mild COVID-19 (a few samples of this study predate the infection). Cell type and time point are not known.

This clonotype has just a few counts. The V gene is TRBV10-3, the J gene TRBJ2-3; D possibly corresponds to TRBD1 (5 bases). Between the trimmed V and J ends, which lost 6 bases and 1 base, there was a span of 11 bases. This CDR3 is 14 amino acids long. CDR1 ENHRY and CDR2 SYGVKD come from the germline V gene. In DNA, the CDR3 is TGTGCCATCAGGAGGACATCGGGCACAGATACGCAGTATTTT. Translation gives CAIRRTSGTDTQYF.

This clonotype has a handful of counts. CDR3 residues: CASSQEALGVYGYTF. The DNA for the CDR3 is TGTGCCAGCAGCCAAGAAGCCTTGGGGGTCTATGGCTACACCTTC. The rearrangement links TRBV3-1 to TRBJ1-2; a possible D gene is TRBD1 (5 bases). V was pared by 0 bases and J by 4 bases, with 12 bases between. Germline V gives CDR1 LGHDT, CDR2 YNNKEL (reference sequence). The CDR3 is 15 amino acids. Based on the CDR3 plus reference TRBV3-1 and TRBJ1-2, the full variable domain is DTAVSQTPKYLVTQMGNDKSIKCEQNLGHDTMYWYKQDSKKFLKIMFSYNNKELIINETVPNRFSPKSPDKAHLNLHINSLELGDSAVYFCASSQEALGVYGYTFGSGTRLTVV.

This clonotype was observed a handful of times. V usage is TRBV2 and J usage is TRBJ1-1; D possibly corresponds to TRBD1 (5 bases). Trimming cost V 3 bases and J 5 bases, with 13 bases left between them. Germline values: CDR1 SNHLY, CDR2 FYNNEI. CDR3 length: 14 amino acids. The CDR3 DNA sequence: TGTGCCAGCAGTGAGGCGGGGGTTGATACTGAAGCTTTCTTT. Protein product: CASSEAGVDTEAFF.

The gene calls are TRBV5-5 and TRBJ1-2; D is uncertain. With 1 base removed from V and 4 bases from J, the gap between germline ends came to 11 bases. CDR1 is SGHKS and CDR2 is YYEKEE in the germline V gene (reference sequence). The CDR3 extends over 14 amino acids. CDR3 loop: CASSLYLSPYGYTF. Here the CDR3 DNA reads TGTGCCAGCAGCTTGTACCTGTCTCCCTATGGCTACACCTTC.

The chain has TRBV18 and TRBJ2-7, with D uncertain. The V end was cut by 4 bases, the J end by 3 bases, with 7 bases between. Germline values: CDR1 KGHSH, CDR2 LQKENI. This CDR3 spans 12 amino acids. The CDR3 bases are TGTGCCAGCTCACAACAAGACTACGAGCAGTACTTC. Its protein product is CASSQQDYEQYF.

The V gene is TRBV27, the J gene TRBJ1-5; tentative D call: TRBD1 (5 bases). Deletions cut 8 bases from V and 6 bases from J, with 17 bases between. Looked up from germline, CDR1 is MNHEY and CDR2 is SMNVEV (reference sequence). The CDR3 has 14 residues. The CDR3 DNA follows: TGTGCCAGCCAGGTCACGGGGCCGGGTCAGCCCCAGCATTTT. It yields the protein CASQVTGPGQPQHF.

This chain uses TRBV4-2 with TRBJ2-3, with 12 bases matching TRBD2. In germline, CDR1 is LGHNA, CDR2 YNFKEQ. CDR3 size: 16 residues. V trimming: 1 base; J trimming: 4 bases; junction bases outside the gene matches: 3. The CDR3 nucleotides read TGTGCCAGCAGCCAAGCCCTAGCGGGGGGGCCAGATACGCAGTATTTT. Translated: CASSQALAGGPDTQYF.

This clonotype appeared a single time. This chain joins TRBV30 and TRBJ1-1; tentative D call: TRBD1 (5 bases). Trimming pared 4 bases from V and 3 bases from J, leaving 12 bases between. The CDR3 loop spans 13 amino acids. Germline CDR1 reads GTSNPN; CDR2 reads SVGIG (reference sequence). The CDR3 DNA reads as TGTGCCTGGACCGAGGGGCCCTACACTGAAGCTTTCTTT. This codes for CAWTEGPYTEAFF.

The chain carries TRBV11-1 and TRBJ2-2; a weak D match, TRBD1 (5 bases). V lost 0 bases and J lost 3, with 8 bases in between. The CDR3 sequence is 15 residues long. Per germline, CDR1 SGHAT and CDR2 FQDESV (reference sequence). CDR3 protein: CASSLAPGYTGELFF. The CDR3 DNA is TGTGCCAGCAGCTTAGCGCCAGGGTACACCGGGGAGCTGTTTTTT.

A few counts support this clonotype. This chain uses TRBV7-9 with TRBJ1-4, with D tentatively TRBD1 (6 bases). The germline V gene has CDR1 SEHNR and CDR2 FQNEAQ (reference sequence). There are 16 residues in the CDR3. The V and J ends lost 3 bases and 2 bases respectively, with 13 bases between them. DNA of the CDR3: TGTGCCAGCAGCTTGGGATCGGGGGGCACTAATGAAAAACTGTTTTTT. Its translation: CASSLGSGGTNEKLFF.

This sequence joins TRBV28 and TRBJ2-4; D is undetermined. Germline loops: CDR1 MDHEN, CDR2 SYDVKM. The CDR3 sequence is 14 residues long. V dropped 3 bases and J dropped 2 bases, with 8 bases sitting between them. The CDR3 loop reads CASSFLLTKNIQYF. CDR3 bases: TGTGCCAGCAGTTTTCTTTTAACCAAAAACATTCAGTACTTC. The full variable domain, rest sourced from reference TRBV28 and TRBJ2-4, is DVKVTQSSRYLVKRTGEKVFLECVQDMDHENMFWYRQDPGLGLRLIYFSYDVKMKEKGDIPEGYSVSREKKERFSLILESASTNQTSMYLCASSFLLTKNIQYFGAGTRLSVL.

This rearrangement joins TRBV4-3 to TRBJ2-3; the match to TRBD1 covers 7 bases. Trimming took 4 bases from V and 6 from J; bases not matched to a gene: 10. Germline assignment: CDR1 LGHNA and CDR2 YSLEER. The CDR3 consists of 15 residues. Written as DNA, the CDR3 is TGCGCCAGCAGCCGACAAACAGGGGCCAGTGATACGCAGTATTTT. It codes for CASSRQTGASDTQYF.

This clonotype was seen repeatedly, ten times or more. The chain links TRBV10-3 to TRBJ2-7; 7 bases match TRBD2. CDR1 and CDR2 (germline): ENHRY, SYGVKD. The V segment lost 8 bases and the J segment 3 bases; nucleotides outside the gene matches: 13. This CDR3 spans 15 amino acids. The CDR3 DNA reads TGTGCCATCGGGGGGGGAGCGGGGAAAAACTACGAGCAGTACTTC. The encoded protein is CAIGGGAGKNYEQYF.